The 18 T cell receptor beta chains below were found in one sample sequenced in a study of blood T cell repertoires in COVID-19. Some clones are missing from TCRdb's copy, which holds only in-frame ones; the method was immunoSEQ multiplex PCR. Of 140,000 or so clones in the sample, around 77% were seen once. The sample taken for sequencing was peripheral blood. Receptors were obtained from a man in his fifties or sixties with active or convalescent COVID-19.

This chain joins TRBV29-1 and TRBJ1-1, with 9 bases identical to TRBD1. CDR1 and CDR2 (germline): SQVTM, ANQGSEA. Unmatched junction bases numbered 3, after V lost 3 bases and J lost 1 base. The CDR3 sequence is 14 residues long. This chain's CDR3 is CSVDRTGANTEAFF. For the CDR3, the DNA is TGCAGCGTTGATAGGACAGGGGCGAACACTGAAGCTTTCTTT.

Only a few counts were recorded for this clone. The genes are TRBV24-1 and TRBJ1-4; D perhaps matches TRBD1 (5 bases). Germline loops: CDR1 KGHDR, CDR2 SFDVKD. This CDR3 is built from 15 residues. The V end was cut by 4 bases, the J end by 6 bases, with 14 bases between. As DNA, the CDR3 is TGTGCCACCAGTGACTCGACAGTGAGACATGAAAAACTGTTTTTT. Amino acids: CATSDSTVRHEKLFF.

A few counts support this clone. V gene TRBV29-1 combines with J gene TRBJ1-5; no clear D gene. CDR3 length: 14 residues. The V end was cut by 5 bases, the J end by 1 base, with 12 bases between. Germline-derived CDR1 and CDR2 are SQVTM and ANQGSEA. The CDR3 loop is CSVSSGISNQPQHF. CDR3 in DNA: TGCAGCGTTTCATCGGGGATCAGCAATCAGCCCCAGCATTTT.

The chain employs TRBV19 and TRBJ2-6; 11 bases agree with TRBD2. Looked up from germline, CDR1 is LNHDA and CDR2 is SQIVND (reference sequence). This CDR3 is built from 18 residues. V lost 6 bases to trimming and J lost 4 bases; unmatched junction nucleotides: 11. In DNA form, the CDR3 reads TGTGCCAGTAGCGTTAGCGGGAGGGCCGGGTCCGGGGCCAACGTCCTGACTTTC. It translates to CASSVSGRAGSGANVLTF.

V gene TRBV20-1 combines with J gene TRBJ2-5; no clear D. Germline loops: CDR1 DFQATT, CDR2 SNEGSKA (reference sequence). The CDR3 covers 11 residues. V gave up 6 bases and J gave up 2 bases, with 7 bases separating them. This CDR3 is CSATTQETQYF. DNA for the CDR3: TGCAGTGCGACGACACAAGAGACCCAGTACTTC.

This rearrangement joins TRBV19 to TRBJ1-5, with TRBD1 identical over 9 bases. The CDR3 runs 16 residues. Germline assignment: CDR1 LNHDA and CDR2 SQIVND (reference sequence). With V trimmed by 7 bases and J by 0 bases, 7 bases remained unmatched. The CDR3 DNA is TGTGCCAGTACCCTGGACAGGGGCAATAGCAATCAGCCCCAGCATTTT. Translating gives CASTLDRGNSNQPQHF. The complete variable domain, with remaining parts taken from reference TRBV19 and TRBJ1-5, reads DGGITQSPKYLFRKEGQNVTLSCEQNLNHDAMYWYRQDPGQGLRLIYYSQIVNDFQKGDIAEGYSVSREKKESFPLTVTSAQKNPTAFYLCASTLDRGNSNQPQHFGDGTRLSIL.

Ten or more counts support this clone. This chain uses TRBV5-8 with TRBJ2-1; D may be TRBD2 (6 bases). This CDR3 contains 15 residues. V was trimmed by 4 bases and J by 1 base, leaving 12 bases between them. Germline-derived CDR1 and CDR2 are SGHTS and YDEGEE. The CDR3 region has the DNA TGTGCCAGCAGCACTGACGGGAGTTCCTACAATGAGCAGTTCTTC. This sequence encodes CASSTDGSSYNEQFF.

The genes are TRBV28 and TRBJ2-5; perhaps TRBD1 as D (7 bases). This CDR3 contains 18 residues. Between the trimmed V and J ends, which lost 5 bases and 5 bases, there was a span of 27 bases. Germline V gene sequence: CDR1 MDHEN, CDR2 SYDVKM. CDR3 sequence (DNA): TGTGCCAGCAGTCCGTACCCAGGGGGGAACGGGGTTTGGGAGACCCAGTACTTC. Protein sequence: CASSPYPGGNGVWETQYF.

The chain uses TRBV29-1 and TRBJ1-2; TRBD1 is a possible D gene (5 bases). The CDR3 sequence is 15 residues long. Trimming left V 7 bases short and J 8 bases short, with 26 bases between. Per the germline V gene, CDR1 is SQVTM and CDR2 is ANQGSEA. In DNA, the CDR3 is TGCAGCGCCTCTATCACCGGGACTGCCACCGGCGGCTACACCTTC. Translated, it gives CSASITGTATGGYTF.

In its sample, this clone was seen once. V gene TRBV10-3 combines with J gene TRBJ1-5, with D possibly being TRBD1 (6 bases). The CDR3 contains 12 residues. V gave up 6 bases and J gave up 5 bases, with 8 bases separating them. Germline assignment: CDR1 ENHRY and CDR2 SYGVKD. The chain's CDR3 is CAIRQGDQPQHF. The CDR3 nucleotides read TGTGCCATCAGACAGGGTGATCAGCCCCAGCATTTT.

This chain's CDR3 is CASAGQYQISQHF. CDR3 DNA: TGTGCCAGTGCGGGACAGTACCAGATCTCCCAGCATTTT. J is TRBJ1-5 and V is TRBV19; 7 bases agree with TRBD1. Germline assignment: CDR1 LNHDA and CDR2 SQIVND (reference sequence). V lost 8 bases and J lost 11; bases outside the gene matches: 12. The CDR3 loop spans 13 amino acids.

CDR3 in DNA: TGTGCCAGCAGCTACCAAGGGGGGGGGTTTAACTATGGCTACACCTTC. Translating it yields CASSYQGGGFNYGYTF. This chain connects TRBV7-2 to TRBJ1-2; a weak D match, TRBD1 (6 bases). The V gene lost 4 bases and the J gene lost 1 base, with 16 bases spanning the gap. Germline values: CDR1 SGHTA, CDR2 FQGNSA. The CDR3 length is 16 residues.

The V call is TRBV13, the J call TRBJ2-7, with a possible D match to TRBD2 (6 bases). The V end was cut by 4 bases, the J end by 5 bases, with 18 bases between. The CDR3 has 15 residues. Germline CDR1 reads PRHDT; CDR2 reads FYEKMQ (reference sequence). CDR3 DNA sequence: TGTGCCAGCAGCTCCTGGACTACGCTAGCCGACGAGCAGTACTTC. It translates to CASSSWTTLADEQYF. Full variable domain (outside the CDR3, taken from reference TRBV13 and TRBJ2-7): AAGVIQSPRHLIKEKRETATLKCYPIPRHDTVYWYQQGPGQDPQFLISFYEKMQSDKGSIPDRFSAQQFSDYHSELNMSSLELGDSALYFCASSSWTTLADEQYFGPGTRLTVT.

V usage is TRBV19 and J usage is TRBJ2-5; D call uncertain. The CDR3 spans 12 residues. V was shortened by 9 bases and J by 5 bases, with 13 bases between the two germline ends. CDR1 and CDR2 (germline): LNHDA, SQIVND (reference sequence). CDR3 coding DNA: TGTGCCAGCGATAGCCTTGGGGAGACCCAGTACTTC. Translation: CASDSLGETQYF.

The V and J genes are TRBV10-2 and TRBJ1-6; TRBD1 matches 8 bases. After removal of 2 bases from V and 7 bases from J, the junction contained 1 base not matched to a gene. CDR1 is WSHSY and CDR2 is SAAADI in the germline V gene. This CDR3 comprises 14 residues. The chain's CDR3 is CASSETGGNSPLHF. The CDR3 DNA reads as TGCGCCAGCAGTGAGACAGGGGGGAATTCACCCCTCCACTTT.

This chain joins TRBV3-1 (or the pseudogene TRBV3-2) and TRBJ2-5, with 10 bases matching TRBD2. Germline values: CDR1 LGHDT, CDR2 YNNKEL (reference sequence). The CDR3 is 15 residues long. V lost 3 bases and J lost 5; bases outside the gene matches: 6. DNA of the CDR3: TGTGCCAGCAGCCATAGGCTAGCGGGAGTTGAGACCCAGTACTTC. Protein: CASSHRLAGVETQYF.

The rearrangement joins TRBV6-1 to TRBJ2-1; D possibly corresponds to TRBD1 (5 bases). V gave up 0 bases and J gave up 3 bases, with 9 bases separating them. This CDR3 contains 15 residues. CDR1 is MNHNS, CDR2 SASEGT, per germline. The CDR3 loop reads CASSEAAGIYNEQFF. The CDR3, as DNA: TGTGCCAGCAGTGAAGCGGCAGGGATCTACAATGAGCAGTTCTTC.

The chain is built from TRBV10-3 and TRBJ2-7; TRBD1 aligns across 11 bases. Germline V lookup: CDR1 ENHRY, CDR2 SYGVKD. Trimming cost V 3 bases and J 4 bases; bases outside gene matches: 5. The CDR3 length is 15 residues. This CDR3 is CAISEAGTGGYEQYF. Here the CDR3 DNA reads TGTGCCATCAGTGAAGCCGGGACAGGGGGTTACGAGCAGTACTTC.